The 29 T cell receptor beta chains presented below share a single source sample, sequenced in a study of T cells in Graves' hyperthyroidism and ophthalmopathy. RNA transcripts provided the source from which TCR beta CDR3 regions were amplified. HTBI primers were used for first-round RT-PCR of the TCR CDR3. A single record per CDR3 protein comes from TCRdb applying MiXCR to the multiplex PCR reads. In the table there are some 440,000 distinct CDR3 sequences, approximately 14% of which are singletons. Material for sequencing was blood. These receptors were collected from a woman between 18 and 29 years old with Graves' hyperthyroidism.

This clonotype was seen many times. This chain connects TRBV28 to TRBJ2-7, with 11 bases lining up with TRBD2. Germline-derived CDR1 and CDR2 are MDHEN and SYDVKM. This CDR3 is 16 amino acids long. With V trimmed by 3 bases and J by 1 base, 5 bases remained unmatched. CDR3 region: CASSFSRLAGSYEQYF. As DNA, the CDR3 is TGTGCCAGCAGTTTTTCACGACTAGCGGGATCCTACGAGCAGTACTTC. Full variable domain (remainder filled in from reference TRBV28 and TRBJ2-7): DVKVTQSSRYLVKRTGEKVFLECVQDMDHENMFWYRQDPGLGLRLIYFSYDVKMKEKGDIPEGYSVSREKKERFSLILESASTNQTSMYLCASSFSRLAGSYEQYFGPGTRLTVT.

This clonotype was counted many times. The rearrangement uses TRBV5-1 and TRBJ2-3; D might be TRBD1 (7 bases). Per the germline V gene, CDR1 is SGHRS and CDR2 is YFSETQ. The V end was cut by 5 bases, the J end by 2 bases, with 15 bases between. The CDR3 runs 15 residues. CDR3 bases: TGCGCCAGCAGTTCATCAGGGGGGCCCACAGATACGCAGTATTTT. This translates into CASSSSGGPTDTQYF.

This CDR3 is CASSVTGHSYEQYF. The CDR3 nucleotides read TGTGCCAGCAGCGTAACGGGACATTCCTACGAGCAGTACTTC. This chain joins TRBV9 and TRBJ2-7, with D possibly matching TRBD1 (6 bases). The CDR3 is made up of 14 amino acids. CDR1 SGDLS and CDR2 YYNGEE come from the germline V gene. With 1 base removed from V and 1 base from J, the gap between germline ends came to 9 bases.

Many counts were recorded for this clonotype. The chain is built from TRBV7-9 and TRBJ2-5; D gene unclear. Per the germline V gene, CDR1 is SEHNR and CDR2 is FQNEAQ (reference sequence). The V end was cut by 1 base, the J end by 0 bases, with 18 bases between. The CDR3 contains 18 residues. The CDR3 sequence is CASSLGTRIQSYQETQYF. The CDR3 DNA reads as TGTGCCAGCAGCTTAGGTACAAGGATACAGTCGTACCAAGAGACCCAGTACTTC. The whole variable domain, remainder taken from reference TRBV7-9 and TRBJ2-5, is DTGVSQNPRHKITKRGQNVTFRCDPISEHNRLYWYRQTLGQGPEFLTYFQNEAQLEKSRLLSDRFSAERPKGSFSTLEIQRTEQGDSAMYLCASSLGTRIQSYQETQYFGPGTRLLVL.

This clonotype was counted at least ten times. The V and J genes are TRBV20-1 and TRBJ2-7; 10 bases line up with TRBD1. The CDR3 runs to 14 residues. Germline CDR1 is DFQATT and CDR2 is SNEGSKA (reference sequence). Trimming removed 1 base from V and 5 bases from J; junction bases left unmatched: 5. CDR3 sequence (DNA): TGCAGTGCTAGAGGTCCCGGGACAGGGGACGAGCAGTACTTC. This translates into CSARGPGTGDEQYF.

A word on this clonotype: A clone one base away is much larger, so this may be a read error. Because it lacks the conserved phenylalanine or tryptophan at the end, this CDR3 is likely a read error. The chain combines TRBV12-3 or TRBV12-4 with TRBJ2-2; D gene unclear. V was pared by 1 base and J by 0 bases, with 6 bases between. This CDR3 region has 15 residues. The CDR3 sequence is CASSLDGTNTGELFL. The CDR3, as DNA: TGTGCCAGCAGTTTAGATGGAACGAACACCGGGGAGCTGTTTCTT.

This clonotype was picked up a small number of times. The V and J genes are TRBV29-1 and TRBJ1-1; 7 bases map to TRBD1. The germline V gene encodes CDR1 SQVTM and CDR2 ANQGSEA. V shed 6 bases, J shed 0 bases, and the junction held 1 base outside the gene matches. The CDR3 spans 12 residues. This chain's CDR3 is CSVTGMNTEAFF. The CDR3 DNA reads as TGCAGCGTGACAGGGATGAACACTGAAGCTTTCTTT.

This clonotype has at least ten counts. As DNA, the CDR3 is TGTGCCAGCAGTTTTAACGGACTTAGCAATCAGCCCCAGCATTTT. Protein: CASSFNGLSNQPQHF. The chain couples TRBV12-3 or TRBV12-4 to TRBJ1-5; D gene unclear. V lost 3 bases and J lost 0, with 9 bases in between. This CDR3 contains 15 residues.

In this sample, this clonotype turned up many times. The rearrangement links TRBV12-3 or TRBV12-4 to TRBJ1-2, with D unclear. Trimming took off 6 bases at V and 1 base at J, with 18 bases between the two ends. The CDR3 extends over 16 amino acids. For the CDR3, the DNA is TGTGCCAGCAGCCCGGCCAGTGGATCACTTAACTATGGCTACACCTTC. Amino acid sequence: CASSPASGSLNYGYTF.

This clonotype was detected only a few times. The chain joins TRBV6-1 to TRBJ2-2; TRBD2 aligns across 13 bases. This CDR3 is built from 16 residues. CDR1 MNHNS and CDR2 SASEGT come from the germline V gene. V gave up 6 bases and J gave up 8 bases; unmatched junction bases: 9. The CDR3 DNA follows: TGTGCCAGCAGCCGGACACTAGCGGGGGGGGAAGGGGAGCTGTTTTTT. This translates into CASSRTLAGGEGELFF.

J is TRBJ2-3 and V is TRBV2; TRBD1 aligns across 10 bases. The CDR3 consists of 16 residues. Trimming cost V 4 bases and J 2 bases; bases outside gene matches: 6. In germline, CDR1 is SNHLY, CDR2 FYNNEI. CDR3 DNA: TGTGCCAGCAGTGGGGGACAGGGGTCCCTCACAGATACGCAGTATTTT. Amino acids: CASSGGQGSLTDTQYF.

This clonotype was seen many times. The genes are TRBV6-1 and TRBJ2-1; TRBD2 aligns across 8 bases. Germline CDR1 MNHNS, CDR2 SASEGT. V shed 5 bases and J 5 bases; nucleotides not matched to a gene: 11. This CDR3 comprises 16 residues. In DNA form, the CDR3 reads TGTGCCAGCAGTTATCGGGGGGGGGGTACCAACAATGAGCAGTTCTTC. It encodes CASSYRGGGTNNEQFF.

This clonotype occurred many times. CDR3 nucleotides: TGCGCCAGCAGCCCTTCAAGGTGGGGGAATGAGCAGTTCTTC. Translated, it gives CASSPSRWGNEQFF. The chain links TRBV5-1 to TRBJ2-1; D may match TRBD1 or TRBD2 (5 bases each). The V end lost 4 bases, the J end lost 7 bases, and 15 bases lay between the germline ends. The CDR3 loop spans 14 amino acids. Germline V CDR1 and CDR2: SGHRS, YFSETQ.

CDR3 bases: TGTGCCAGCAGTTACTCTGACAGGGAGTCGGGGGAGCTGTTTTTT. The encoded protein is CASSYSDRESGELFF. The rearrangement joins TRBV6-5 to TRBJ2-2, with 7 bases lining up with TRBD1. Germline V gene data show CDR1 as MNHEY and CDR2 as SVGAGI. Unmatched junction bases numbered 6, after V lost 0 bases and J lost 8 bases. This CDR3 spans 15 amino acids.

The sample holds a few counts of this clonotype. The J gene is TRBJ1-2, the V gene TRBV10-3; D is perhaps TRBD1 (5 bases). Trimming removed 6 bases at V and 3 bases at J, with 17 bases between. From germline, CDR1 is ENHRY and CDR2 SYGVKD. The CDR3 is 15 residues long. Here the CDR3 DNA reads TGTGCCATCAGGCCAGGGACGGACGGGGACTATGGCTACACCTTC. It encodes CAIRPGTDGDYGYTF.

This clonotype came up many times. The rearrangement uses TRBV10-3 and TRBJ2-7; perhaps D is TRBD1 or TRBD2 (5 bases each). CDR1 is ENHRY, CDR2 SYGVKD, per germline. Trimming took 2 bases from V and 1 from J, leaving 12 bases between them. This CDR3 comprises 15 residues. This CDR3 reads CAISETGTASYEQYF. CDR3 bases: TGTGCCATCAGTGAGACCGGGACGGCTTCCTACGAGCAGTACTTC.

This clonotype was detected ten times or more. The V call is TRBV28, the J call TRBJ2-3, with 9 bases fitting TRBD1. Looked up from germline, CDR1 is MDHEN and CDR2 is SYDVKM. The CDR3 loop spans 17 amino acids. V lost 5 bases and J lost 2; bases outside the gene matches: 11. The CDR3: CASSPPTGGLNTDTQYF. DNA for the CDR3: TGTGCCAGCAGTCCCCCGACAGGGGGGCTTAACACAGATACGCAGTATTTT.

In its sample, this clonotype was seen many times. The chain recombines TRBV11-2 with TRBJ1-6; possibly TRBD1 for D (6 bases). Germline CDR1 is SGHAT and CDR2 is FQNNGV. The CDR3 is 13 residues long. Trimming shortened V by 7 bases and J by 5 bases, and 9 bases separated the two germline ends. The CDR3 loop reads CASNRVHNSPLHF. In nucleotides, the CDR3 is TGTGCCAGCAACAGGGTCCATAATTCACCCCTCCACTTT.

As to this clonotype: Being one base from a much bigger clone, this may be a read error. The chain joins TRBV5-1 to TRBJ1-2, with D unclear. Germline values: CDR1 SGHRS, CDR2 YFSETQ. This CDR3 contains 15 residues. Trimming shortened V by 3 bases and J by 4 bases, and 16 bases separated the two germline ends. CDR3 DNA: TGCGCCAGCAGCTCGGCCGCGGGCCCGAGCTATGGCTACACCTTC. Translation: CASSSAAGPSYGYTF.

Many counts were recorded for this clonotype. The rearrangement joins TRBV12-3 or TRBV12-4 to TRBJ1-4; D is possibly TRBD1 (5 bases). Trimming shortened V by 3 bases and J by 5 bases, and 22 bases separated the two germline ends. CDR3 size: 18 residues. CDR3 coding DNA: TGTGCCAGCAGTTTTTTGGGGAGAGGGGCTTGGTCGAATGAAAAACTGTTTTTT. Protein sequence: CASSFLGRGAWSNEKLFF.

This clonotype was seen at least ten times. This chain links TRBV28 with TRBJ2-7, with 10 bases aligning to TRBD1. Trimming removed 6 bases from V and 2 bases from J; junction bases left unmatched: 4. CDR1 is MDHEN and CDR2 is SYDVKM in the germline V gene. CDR3 length: 14 amino acids. The CDR3 bases are TGTGCCAGCAGGTGGGACAGGGGACCCTACGAGCAGTACTTC. It specifies CASRWDRGPYEQYF.

This clonotype occurred many times. The gene calls are TRBV5-1 and TRBJ2-5; D might be TRBD1 (6 bases). Trimming shortened V by 4 bases and J by 7 bases, and 11 bases separated the two germline ends. Germline values: CDR1 SGHRS, CDR2 YFSETQ. CDR3 length: 12 residues. Here the CDR3 DNA reads TGCGCCAGCAGCCGGGAAGGGGGGACCCAGTACTTC. This translates into CASSREGGTQYF.

In the case of this clonotype: A much larger clone sits a single nucleotide away, making a read error possible. This chain connects TRBV3-1 to TRBJ1-3; possible D gene TRBD1, 6 bases. From germline, CDR1 is LGHDT and CDR2 YNNKEL (reference sequence). The CDR3 spans 14 residues. The CDR3 here is CASSLPGAGNIIYF. CDR3 DNA: TGTGCCAGCAGCCTCCCAGGGGCTGGAAACATCATATATTTT. Full variable domain (outside the CDR3, taken from reference TRBV3-1 and TRBJ1-3): DTAVSQTPKYLVTQMGNDKSIKCEQNLGHDTMYWYKQDSKKFLKIMFSYNNKELIINETVPNRFSPKSPDKAHLNLHINSLELGDSAVYFCASSLPGAGNIIYFGEGSWLTVV.

This clonotype was seen repeatedly, ten times or more. The chain recombines TRBV6-1 with TRBJ2-5, with D uncertain. Germline CDR1 MNHNS, CDR2 SASEGT. The CDR3 extends over 14 amino acids. The germline V and J ends were trimmed by 4 bases and 4 bases, with 13 bases remaining between them. This CDR3 reads CASSGRNSGETQYF. In DNA, the CDR3 is TGTGCCAGCAGTGGGCGTAACAGTGGAGAGACCCAGTACTTC.

Details on this clonotype: This sequence may be a read error, since a much larger clone differs from it by one base. The J gene is TRBJ1-4, the V gene TRBV30; D remains unclear. The CDR3 covers 12 residues. Germline V gene sequence: CDR1 GTSNPN, CDR2 SVGIG (reference sequence). Trimming pared 3 bases from V and 7 bases from J, leaving 9 bases between. CDR3 sequence (DNA): TGTGCCTGGAGGCGAGAGGGTGAAAAACTGTTTTTT. Amino acid sequence: CAWRREGEKLFF.

This clonotype was observed at least ten times. The chain recombines TRBV11-3 with TRBJ2-1; D may be TRBD2 (5 bases). Germline V lookup: CDR1 SGHNT, CDR2 YENEEA. CDR3 length: 15 amino acids. V lost 0 bases and J 0 bases, leaving 6 bases between the germline ends. The CDR3 DNA reads TGTGCCAGCAGCTTAGAAGGAGGCTCCTACAATGAGCAGTTCTTC. Its protein is CASSLEGGSYNEQFF.

This clonotype was seen ten or more times. This chain links TRBV2 with TRBJ2-7; 12 nucleotides agree with TRBD2. This CDR3 is 14 amino acids long. After removal of 8 bases from V and 4 bases from J, the junction contained 6 bases not matched to a gene. Looked up from germline, CDR1 is SNHLY and CDR2 is FYNNEI. As DNA, the CDR3 is TGTGCCAGCCGACTAGCGGGAGTTGTATACGAGCAGTACTTC. Amino acid sequence: CASRLAGVVYEQYF.

This clonotype appeared a few times. This chain joins TRBV6-2 or TRBV6-3 and TRBJ1-6; D possibly corresponds to TRBD1 (6 bases). Germline CDR1 and CDR2: MNHEY and SVGEGT. The germline V and J ends were trimmed by 7 bases and 6 bases, with 13 bases remaining between them. The CDR3 runs 14 residues. CDR3 region: CASNHRDTNSPLHF. The CDR3 DNA reads TGTGCCAGCAATCACCGGGACACTAATTCACCCCTCCACTTT.

This clonotype was seen at least ten times. The V and J genes are TRBV12-3 or TRBV12-4 and TRBJ2-1; the match to TRBD2 covers 7 bases. The CDR3 contains 15 residues. Trimming took 2 bases from V and 4 from J; bases not matched to a gene: 5. The CDR3 coding sequence is TGTGCCAGCAGTTTAAGGGAGGGAGGGTACAATGAGCAGTTCTTC. It yields the protein CASSLREGGYNEQFF.